This T cell receptor beta chain is drawn from a study of blood T cell repertoires in COVID-19. Authors' processing steps: It was from reference gene primer amplification that nucleated cell counts were estimated. The repertoire was sequenced with immunoSEQ multiplex PCR; TCRdb's copy has only in-frame clones and lacks some. That table supplies the V and J calls and clone size; D and trimming were determined from the DNA. The sample consists of some 170,000 clones, under 85% of them appearing once. The sequenced sample was peripheral blood. The source of this sequence is a man between 65 and 79 years old with acute or convalescent COVID-19.

The CDR3 nucleotides read TGTGCCAGCAGCCCACAGGGAATGGGCGGGGAGCTGTTTTTT. Protein product: CASSPQGMGGELFF. The genes are TRBV11-2 and TRBJ2-2; weak D call: TRBD1 (6 bases). V was pared by 5 bases and J by 7 bases, with 14 bases between. This CDR3 is 14 amino acids long. Germline V gives CDR1 SGHAT, CDR2 FQNNGV.